This T cell receptor (beta chain) was captured by sequencing in a study of T cells in Graves' hyperthyroidism and ophthalmopathy. The CDR3 contains 15 residues. J was trimmed by 5 bases and V by 1 base; bases with no gene match: 6. Per germline, CDR1 MDHEN and CDR2 SYDVKM. Researchers amplified the TCR beta CDR3 regions from RNA transcripts. A set of HTBI primers served as the primers for a first-round RT-PCR of the TCR CDR3. From the multiplex PCR reads, TCRdb called clonotypes with MiXCR, one entry per CDR3 protein. The sample yields roughly 99,000 distinct CDR3 sequences, 15% to 20% seen once. This TCR came from a woman between 50 and 59 years old with Graves' hyperthyroidism. The specimen sequenced was blood. The J gene is TRBJ1-1, the V gene TRBV28, with 8 bases that match TRBD1. The CDR3 bases are TGTGCCAGCAGTTTATTGACAGGGGCTCGGACTGAAGCTTTCTTT. Amino acids: CASSLLTGARTEAFF.